This TCR beta chain was documented in a study of blood T cell repertoires in COVID-19. Generated by immunoSEQ multiplex PCR, the TCRdb table keeps only in-frame clones and is missing some. The sample contains about 76,000 clones, around 88% of which appear only once. Per the germline V gene, CDR1 is MNHEY and CDR2 is SMNVEV (reference sequence). The CDR3 has 18 residues. V shed 2 bases and J 2 bases; nucleotides not matched to a gene: 10. This TCR was sampled from a human donor in a cohort sampled during active COVID-19. What was sequenced was peripheral blood. The chain is built from TRBV27 and TRBJ2-3, with TRBD2 matching 10 bases. The CDR3 spells CASSLGLAGVYYTDTQYF. The CDR3, as DNA: TGTGCCAGCAGTTTAGGGCTAGCGGGGGTTTACTACACAGATACGCAGTATTTT.